The 8 T cell receptor beta chains given below trace back to one sample, sequenced in a study of blood T cell repertoires in COVID-19. The assay was immunoSEQ multiplex PCR, and TCRdb's table has in-frame clones only and misses some. The sample comprises about 210,000 clones, about 92% of which are singletons, and 1% to 1.5% rests with the top ten. Sequenced: peripheral blood. Receptors originate from a young man with acute or convalescent COVID-19.

The V and J genes are TRBV30 and TRBJ1-5; weak D call: TRBD1 (5 bases). The CDR3 is made up of 13 amino acids. Germline CDR1 is GTSNPN and CDR2 is SVGIG (reference sequence). V was clipped by 2 bases and J by 4 bases, with 9 bases between them. Here the CDR3 reads CAWSRGSNQPQHF. CDR3 DNA: TGTGCCTGGAGTCGGGGGTCAAATCAGCCCCAGCATTTT. The complete variable domain, with remaining parts taken from reference TRBV30 and TRBJ1-5, reads SQTIHQWPATLVQPVGSPLSLECTVEGTSNPNLYWYRQAAGRGLQLLFYSVGIGQISSEVPQNLSASRPQDRQFILSSKKLLLSDSGFYLCAWSRGSNQPQHFGDGTRLSIL.

The chain combines TRBV6-5 with TRBJ2-1, with D possibly matching TRBD1 (5 bases). Trimming shortened V by 7 bases and J by 9 bases, and 22 bases separated the two germline ends. The CDR3 has 15 amino acids. The germline CDR1 and CDR2 sequences are MNHEY and SVGAGI. This CDR3 is CASNPDRRVFGEQFF. The CDR3 DNA is TGTGCCAGCAACCCCGACAGAAGGGTTTTCGGTGAGCAGTTCTTC.

The chain combines TRBV18 with TRBJ1-2; a possible D gene is TRBD1 (6 bases). Trimming shortened V by 2 bases and J by 6 bases, and 13 bases separated the two germline ends. Germline CDR1 is KGHSH and CDR2 is LQKENI. There are 14 residues in the CDR3. The CDR3 is CASSPTGRGDGYTF. As DNA, the CDR3 is TGTGCCAGCTCACCAACTGGCAGGGGAGATGGCTACACCTTC.

This sequence joins TRBV24-1 and TRBJ2-5; D uncertain. The CDR3 covers 14 residues. Looked up from germline, CDR1 is KGHDR and CDR2 is SFDVKD. V lost 4 bases, J lost 2 bases, and 10 bases lay in between. CDR3 amino acids: CATSDPTEQETQYF. Written as DNA, the CDR3 is TGTGCCACCAGTGACCCAACAGAACAAGAGACCCAGTACTTC.

The CDR3 loop reads CASLSPRGPTGELFF. CDR3 sequence (DNA): TGTGCCAGCCTTTCCCCCAGGGGGCCCACCGGGGAGCTGTTTTTT. This chain uses TRBV28 with TRBJ2-2; 8 bases map to TRBD1. With 8 bases clipped from V and 4 bases from J, the junction kept 9 bases outside the gene matches. This CDR3 has 15 residues. Germline CDR1 is MDHEN and CDR2 is SYDVKM.

V gene TRBV4-1 combines with J gene TRBJ2-7, with 7 bases that match TRBD2. This CDR3 is 16 amino acids long. Germline V lookup: CDR1 MGHRA, CDR2 YSYEKL. Trimming cost V 4 bases and J 1 base; bases outside gene matches: 10. The CDR3: CASSREGGSRSYEQYF. The DNA of the CDR3 is TGCGCCAGCAGCCGTGAGGGCGGGAGTAGATCCTACGAGCAGTACTTC.

This clone was seen a handful of times. The chain combines TRBV28 with TRBJ1-3; 7 nucleotides align to TRBD1. The V gene end was trimmed by 4 bases and the J gene end by 3 bases; junction bases not matched to a gene: 9. This CDR3 region has 16 residues. The germline V gene has CDR1 MDHEN and CDR2 SYDVKM. CDR3 sequence (DNA): TGTGCCAGCAGTTCTACATTCCAGGGGGTTGGAAACACCATATATTTT. This encodes CASSSTFQGVGNTIYF.

V is TRBV5-1 and J is TRBJ1-1; D not resolved. This CDR3 region has 15 residues. Trimming took 0 bases from V and 1 from J, leaving 10 bases between them. Germline loops: CDR1 SGHRS, CDR2 YFSETQ. The CDR3 DNA follows: TGCGCCAGCAGCTTGGGACTCATGGGGAACACTGAAGCTTTCTTT. As protein: CASSLGLMGNTEAFF.